This TCR beta chain was documented in a study of beta chain features in type 1 diabetes. The wider study: The patients were much like the healthy donors in age, gender and cell yields. Researchers looked at fewer than 110 million sorted cells across all samples.

Sorted populations all had greater than 98% purity. The study reverse transcribed the entire isolated RNA, so it sequenced expressed TCRB transcripts. The data were produced by immunoSEQ multiplex PCR, yet TCRdb's version contains in-frame clones alone and is incomplete. The sample contains roughly 370,000 clones, about 14% of which appear only once. Germline V gives CDR1 LGHNA, CDR2 YSLEER. V was pared by 6 bases and J by 6 bases, with 12 bases of the junction left unmatched. This CDR3 has 15 residues. The TCR originated in a young man in good health. The material sequenced was naive CD4+ T cells from blood. The chain joins TRBV4-3 to TRBJ2-3; TRBD2 agrees at 7 bases. The CDR3 DNA follows: TGCGCCAGCAGTCTCGCTAGCGGCCGAAAGGATACGCAGTATTTT. This codes for CASSLASGRKDTQYF.